The rows below give T cell receptor beta chains drawn from one sample of a study of CD8+ T cells in alopecia areata. Only in-frame clones appear in the TCRdb table, and some are missing; sequencing was by immunoSEQ multiplex PCR. The sample consists of over 150,000 clones, 60% to 70% of them appearing once. This material consisted of CD4+ T cells sorted from blood, taken at week 4, from a patient treated with tofacitinib. The receptors derive from a human donor with alopecia areata. CDR3s include the opening cysteine and the closing phenylalanine or tryptophan. The order of the fields is CDR3 protein, CDR3 DNA, J gene, CDR3 length, D gene, clone size, V gene. D genes are given only for firm matches. A clone size is listed for some rows: how often the clone was seen (once, few, many), or a class if it is expanded.

CDR3aa: CAWARIGGQETQYF
CDR3nt: TGTGCCTGGGCACGCATTGGCGGACAAGAGACCCAGTACTTC
j_gene: TRBJ2-5
len: 14
d_gene: NA
abundance: NA
v_gene: TRBV30

CDR3aa: CSVINRGYSTDTQYF
CDR3nt: TGCAGCGTTATAAACAGGGGGTATAGCACAGATACGCAGTATTTT
j_gene: TRBJ2-3
len: 15
d_gene: TRBD1
abundance: NA
v_gene: TRBV29-1

CDR3aa: CSVYGPVTTGELFF
CDR3nt: TGCAGCGTTTACGGGCCGGTAACGACCGGGGAGCTGTTTTTT
j_gene: TRBJ2-2
len: 14
d_gene: NA
abundance: NA
v_gene: TRBV29-1

CDR3aa: CASSSLRETATQYF
CDR3nt: TGTGCCAGCAGTTCCCTCAGAGAAACAGCGACCCAGTACTTC
j_gene: TRBJ2-5
len: 14
d_gene: NA
abundance: NA
v_gene: TRBV28

CDR3aa: CAWSVEGVTDTQYF
CDR3nt: TGTGCCTGGAGTGTTGAGGGTGTCACAGATACGCAGTATTTT
j_gene: TRBJ2-3
len: 14
d_gene: NA
abundance: NA
v_gene: TRBV30

CDR3aa: CATSRGTSTGADTQYF
CDR3nt: TGTGCCACCAGCAGAGGAACTAGCACGGGGGCGGATACGCAGTATTTT
j_gene: TRBJ2-3
len: 16
d_gene: NA
abundance: NA
v_gene: TRBV15

CDR3aa: CASSTTGNPPLHF
CDR3nt: TGTGCCAGCAGTACGACAGGGAATCCACCCCTCCACTTT
j_gene: TRBJ1-6
len: 13
d_gene: TRBD1
abundance: few
v_gene: TRBV28

CDR3aa: CAWKSYGTAYGYTF
CDR3nt: TGTGCCTGGAAGAGTTATGGGACAGCCTATGGCTACACCTTC
j_gene: TRBJ1-2
len: 14
d_gene: TRBD1
abundance: NA
v_gene: TRBV30

CDR3aa: CASSGILGTEAFF
CDR3nt: TGCGCCAGCAGCGGGATTCTCGGCACTGAAGCTTTCTTT
j_gene: TRBJ1-1
len: 13
d_gene: NA
abundance: NA
v_gene: TRBV4-3

CDR3aa: CASSFGVGPLHF
CDR3nt: TGTGCCAGCAGTTTTGGGGTGGGACCCCTCCACTTT
j_gene: TRBJ1-6
len: 12
d_gene: NA
abundance: NA
v_gene: TRBV25-1

CDR3aa: CAWRNGASQPQHF
CDR3nt: TGTGCCTGGAGGAACGGGGCAAGTCAGCCCCAGCATTTT
j_gene: TRBJ1-5
len: 13
d_gene: NA
abundance: NA
v_gene: TRBV30